The present entry profiles one T cell receptor (beta chain) with its context. Its antigen remains unidentified. Primers included in the PCR were 60 Vbeta and 13 Jbeta primers. This table comes from immunoSEQ multiplex PCR, and its TCRdb copy is limited to in-frame clones, with some not included. The data hold about 36,000 clones, with roughly three quarters observed a single time. This sample is drawn from a study of cytomegalovirus exposure and HLA in healthy donors. The CDR3 totals 14 residues. Unmatched junction bases numbered 2, after V lost 1 base and J lost 3 bases. Germline lookup yields CDR1 LNHNV and CDR2 YYDKDF (reference sequence). Study findings and constraints: Rarity held for most TCR sequences, but there were some public TCRs that occurred in many donors. Compared with the roughly 700-donor mean, an Asian-associated ancestry cluster reportedly had fewer N-insertions, according to a later analysis. TRBV6-2, TRBV6-3 and other indistinguishable V segments were excluded.

All the people who gave samples were healthy bone marrow donors. The sample comprised PBMCs. The clonotype originates from a man aged 25-45 years in good health and CMV-seronegative. V and J are TRBV15 and TRBJ2-7; 8 bases match TRBD1. CDR3 DNA sequence: TGTGCCACCAGCAGAGCCGGACAGGGCTACGAGCAGTACTTC. The encoded protein is CATSRAGQGYEQYF.